This T cell receptor beta chain emerged from a study of radiation and T cells in renal cell carcinoma (dated by TCRdb to the early 2020s). Turning to the overall study: The samples were drawn from a clinical trial, where primary renal cell carcinomas were treated with 15 Gy of stereotactic body radiation therapy and then removed by nephrectomy 4 weeks afterward. In total, 50 to 55 samples underwent TCR beta sequencing: about 25 tumors plus 27 peripheral blood samples. Across all 53 samples, over 4,000,000 unique CDR3 nucleotide sequences encoding over 2.5 million unique CDR3 amino acid sequences were identified. On the study overall, not on this receptor specifically: An increase in top tumor clonotypes in blood was observed from baseline to 2 weeks post-radiation, followed by contraction by 4 weeks, which was taken to suggest transient expansion of tumor-resident clones. Because no pretreatment tumor biopsies were available, whether clonotypes were present in the tumor at baseline could not be determined. Blood repertoire dynamics were not followed beyond 4 weeks after treatment. The single-armed trial design could not address effects of radiation dose or scheduling on the TCR repertoire.

The count of this clone is one. The antigen it binds to is not known. Per-nucleotide qualities are absent, and no much larger clonotype sits a single base away. The immunoSEQ kit was used, according to the manufacturer's recommendations, to generate TCR beta libraries from genomic DNA. Library preparation used a first multiplex PCR with proprietary primers, then a second PCR adding unique barcodes, with bead cleanups after each round. A kit-provided positive control reaction and a negative control reaction were included in every sample batch. The final libraries underwent checking on an Agilent 4200 TapeStation D1000 ScreenTape, volumetric pooling, and quantification by qPCR. Sequencing was performed on an Illumina NextSeq500 with a MidOutput 150-cycle cartridge, and 156 Read1 and 15 Index1 cycles were run with kit custom primers. The pooled library was loaded at 0.8 to 1 pM, and roughly 18% PhiX control was spiked in. Concerning the study's data processing: Vendor-processed data were analyzed in R, with a clonotype defined as all T cells sharing the same CDR3 nucleotide sequence. In the clone abundance analyses, frequencies were normalized to the 10,000 most abundant clones in each sample. Before analysis, public T cell clones were removed, and these numbered fewer than five per sample on average. Tumor-enriched clonotypes and baseline blood-enriched clonotypes were defined as those with an abundance difference of at least 32-fold between compartments. Clonotypes expanded or contracted between blood time points were identified with a beta-binomial differential abundance model. Similarity between tumor and blood repertoires was quantified using the Baroni-Urbani and Buser coefficient, and groups were compared with two-tailed Wilcoxon tests in R. TCRdb limited this immuneACCESS table to in-frame rearrangements with V and J called. A share of clones is missing; checked studies link under half to unresolved V genes, and the rest is unexplained. The DNA was the basis for D and trimming; V, J and clone size are from that table. This sample gives roughly 120,000 clones in total; about four fifths of them show up just once. The biggest ten clones account for around 3% of the sample.

In the paper's terms, the time point label means: baseline pretreatment blood. The sample's treatment or condition label, in plain terms: 15 Gy SBRT to primary tumor, nephrectomy 4 weeks later. To follow tumor-enriched clonotypes, peripheral blood was collected serially from radiation-treated patients at baseline and again at 2 weeks and 4 weeks after SBRT. Renal cell carcinoma with clear cell pathology was present in all patients. Genomic DNA for TCR sequencing was prepared using the QIAamp DNA Blood Mini Kit (Qiagen). The analyses included just those samples that passed every quality control check. The clonotype was recovered from a woman aged 60 to 75 with renal cell carcinoma. The sample consisted of blood, taken from a patient whose treatment included radiotherapy and nephrectomy.

The DNA reads as follows: TGCGCCAGCAGCTTGGGAGGGACTACCCTGGGGGAGCAGTACTTC. The translation is CASSLGGTTLGEQYF. The chain couples TRBV5-1 to TRBJ2-7, with TRBD2 identical over 7 junction bases. After removal of 0 bases from V and 7 bases from J, the junction retains 10 bases not matched to a gene. The germline V gene encodes CDR1 SGHRS and CDR2 YFSETQ. The CDR3 contains 15 residues, cysteine and phenylalanine counted. Only the CDR3 region is kept as DNA, spanning 45 bases read in frame from base 1.